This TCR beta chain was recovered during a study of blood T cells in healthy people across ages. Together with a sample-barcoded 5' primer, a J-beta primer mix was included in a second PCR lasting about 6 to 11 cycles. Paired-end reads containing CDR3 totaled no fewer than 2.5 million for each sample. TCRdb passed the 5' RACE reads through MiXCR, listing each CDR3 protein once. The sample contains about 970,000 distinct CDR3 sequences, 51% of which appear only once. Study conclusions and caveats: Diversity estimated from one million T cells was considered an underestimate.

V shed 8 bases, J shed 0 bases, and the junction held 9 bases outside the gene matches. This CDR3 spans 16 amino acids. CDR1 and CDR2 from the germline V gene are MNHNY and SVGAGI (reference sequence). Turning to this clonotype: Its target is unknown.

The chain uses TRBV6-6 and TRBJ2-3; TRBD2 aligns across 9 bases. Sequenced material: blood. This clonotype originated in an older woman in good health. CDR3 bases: TGTGCCAGCCGAGCGGGAGGCCCAGTAAGCACAGATACGCAGTATTTT. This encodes CASRAGGPVSTDTQYF.